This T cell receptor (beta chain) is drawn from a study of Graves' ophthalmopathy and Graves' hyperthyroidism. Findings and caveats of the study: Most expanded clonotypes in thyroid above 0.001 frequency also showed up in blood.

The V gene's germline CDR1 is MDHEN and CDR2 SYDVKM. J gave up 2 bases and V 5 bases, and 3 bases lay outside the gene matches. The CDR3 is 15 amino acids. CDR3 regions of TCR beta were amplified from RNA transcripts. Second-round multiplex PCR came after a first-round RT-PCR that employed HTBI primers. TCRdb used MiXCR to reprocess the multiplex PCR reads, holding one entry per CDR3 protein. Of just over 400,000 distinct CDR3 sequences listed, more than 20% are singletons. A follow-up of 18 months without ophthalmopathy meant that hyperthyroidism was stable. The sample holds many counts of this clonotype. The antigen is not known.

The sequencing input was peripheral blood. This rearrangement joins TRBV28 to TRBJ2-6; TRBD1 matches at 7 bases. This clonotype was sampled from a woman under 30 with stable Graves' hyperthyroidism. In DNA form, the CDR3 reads TGTGCCAGCAGTACCCAGGGGGCTGGGGCCAACGTCCTGACTTTC. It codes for CASSTQGAGANVLTF.